One and the same sample provided the 20 T cell receptor beta chains below, sequenced in a study of blood T cell repertoires in COVID-19 (dated by TCRdb to 2019 to 2021). Library method: the immunoSEQ multiplex PCR assay. Here the immuneACCESS table is served through TCRdb, limited to in-frame sequences with V and J called. Missing clones are a known gap in these copies; in checked studies unresolved V genes cover under half, and the rest lacks a known reason. The sample profile shows roughly 150,000 clones; around four fifths of them were found once. The leading ten clones occupy approximately 8.1% of the sample. Source material: peripheral blood. These receptors were collected from a woman older than 75 with COVID-19, enrolled during active disease.

The chain uses TRBV5-8 and TRBJ2-7; tentatively, D is TRBD2 (6 bases). The CDR3 has 19 amino acids. CDR1 SGHTS and CDR2 YDEGEE come from the germline V gene. Between the trimmed V and J ends, which lost 4 bases and 9 bases, there was a span of 35 bases. The DNA for the CDR3 is TGTGCCAGCAGCCTTAACCAAGGGAGCACCCGGGACTTCAGGGCGGGGCAGTACTTC. It yields the protein CASSLNQGSTRDFRAGQYF. Filled out from reference TRBV5-8 and TRBJ2-7, the complete variable domain reads EAGVTQSPTHLIKTRGQQATLRCSPISGHTSVYWYQQALGLGLQFLLWYDEGEERNRGNFPPRFSGRQFPNYSSELNVNALELEDSALYLCASSLNQGSTRDFRAGQYFGPGTRLTVT.

Points on this clone: The same CDR3 arises from other DNA sequences in this sample as well. The CDR3 protein is CASSVDSSGNTIYF. DNA of the CDR3: TGTGCCAGCAGCGTGGACAGCTCTGGAAACACCATATATTTT. The J gene is TRBJ1-3, the V gene TRBV9; D is perhaps TRBD1 (6 bases). Deletions cut 2 bases from V and 0 bases from J, with 6 bases between. CDR3 size: 14 residues. Germline CDR1 is SGDLS and CDR2 is YYNGEE.

The chain links TRBV5-1 to TRBJ1-1; TRBD1 agrees at 8 bases. The CDR3 spans 15 residues. CDR1 is SGHRS, CDR2 YFSETQ, per germline. J lost 3 bases, V lost 4 bases, and 8 bases had no gene match. Here the CDR3 DNA reads TGCGCCAGCAGCGGACAGGGCCGGGGGGACACTGAAGCTTTCTTT. This codes for CASSGQGRGDTEAFF.

The chain uses TRBV7-3 and TRBJ2-1, with 12 bases identical to TRBD2. This CDR3 has 16 residues. Germline V CDR1 and CDR2: SGHTA, FQGTGA. V was pared by 1 base and J by 8 bases, with 6 bases of the junction left unmatched. The CDR3 is CASSLRALAGGHEQFF. The CDR3 bases are TGTGCCAGCAGCTTAAGAGCACTAGCGGGAGGTCATGAGCAGTTCTTC.

The gene calls are TRBV6-5 and TRBJ1-1, with TRBD1 matching 12 bases. CDR3 length: 15 residues. CDR1 is MNHEY and CDR2 is SVGAGI in the germline V gene. J gave up 5 bases and V 5 bases, and 6 bases lay outside the gene matches. The CDR3 DNA sequence: TGTGCCAGCAGTCCCCGGGACAGGGGGCGGACTGAAGCTTTCTTT. The encoded protein is CASSPRDRGRTEAFF.

The CDR3 here is CATSTDLSYNEQFF. The CDR3 DNA reads TGTGCCACCAGCACAGACTTATCCTACAATGAGCAGTTCTTC. This rearrangement joins TRBV15 to TRBJ2-1, with D uncertain. CDR1 and CDR2 (germline): LNHNV, YYDKDF (reference sequence). This CDR3 spans 14 amino acids. The V end lost 4 bases, the J end lost 1 base, and 8 bases lay between the germline ends.

This sequence joins TRBV7-6 and TRBJ2-1, with D tentatively TRBD1 (6 bases). Trimming took off 1 base at V and 4 bases at J, with 11 bases between the two ends. CDR3 length equals 15 residues. Germline loops: CDR1 SGHVS, CDR2 FNYEAQ. DNA of the CDR3: TGTGCCAGCAGCTTAGTGTTGGGGGCTTACAATGAGCAGTTCTTC. As protein: CASSLVLGAYNEQFF.

The V gene is TRBV20-1, the J gene TRBJ2-5, with a weak D call TRBD1 (5 bases). CDR3 length: 13 residues. CDR1 and CDR2 from the germline V gene are DFQATT and SNEGSKA (reference sequence). V gave up 3 bases and J gave up 5 bases, with 13 bases separating them. For the CDR3, the DNA is TGCAGTGCTAGTTCGACAGCGAAGGAGACCCAGTACTTC. Its translation is CSASSTAKETQYF.

J is TRBJ1-5 and V is TRBV4-1, with D perhaps TRBD1 (5 bases). V lost 0 bases and J lost 6, with 6 bases in between. Germline lookup yields CDR1 MGHRA and CDR2 YSYEKL. The CDR3 contains 13 residues. CDR3 sequence: CASSQDGAQPQHF. CDR3 DNA: TGCGCCAGCAGCCAAGATGGGGCTCAGCCCCAGCATTTT.

The chain carries TRBV19 and TRBJ1-1; TRBD1 might be the D (6 bases). This CDR3 is built from 16 residues. The ends were cut back, 8 bases at V and 4 bases at J, with 23 bases in the middle. Germline lookup yields CDR1 LNHDA and CDR2 SQIVND (reference sequence). CDR3 bases: TGTGCCAGTTCAGAAACAGGGCGCGGTGGGACCACTGAAGCTTTCTTT. As protein: CASSETGRGGTTEAFF.

V usage is TRBV5-1 and J usage is TRBJ2-5, with 10 bases lining up with TRBD2. The junction had 7 bases not matched to a gene; V was cut back by 0 bases and J by 2 bases. This CDR3 spans 17 amino acids. Germline CDR1 SGHRS, CDR2 YFSETQ. The CDR3 sequence: CASSLEAASGGQETQYF. The CDR3, as DNA: TGCGCCAGCAGCTTGGAGGCGGCTAGCGGGGGACAAGAGACCCAGTACTTC.

This sequence joins TRBV5-1 and TRBJ1-1; 10 bases align to TRBD1. CDR3 length equals 13 residues. CDR1 and CDR2 (germline): SGHRS, YFSETQ. Trimming at V came to 2 bases and at J to 6 bases, leaving 1 base not matched to a gene. CDR3 in amino acids: CASSFGTGAEAFF. CDR3 nucleotides: TGCGCCAGCAGCTTCGGGACAGGGGCTGAAGCTTTCTTT. Full variable domain (outside the CDR3, taken from reference TRBV5-1 and TRBJ1-1): KAGVTQTPRYLIKTRGQQVTLSCSPISGHRSVSWYQQTPGQGLQFLFEYFSETQRNKGNFPGRFSGRQFSNSRSEMNVSTLELGDSALYLCASSFGTGAEAFFGQGTRLTVV.

The rearrangement joins TRBV7-2 to TRBJ1-5; 10 nucleotides align to TRBD1. The trim removed 5 bases at V and 6 bases at J, leaving 7 bases unmatched. CDR1 is SGHTA, CDR2 FQGNSA, per germline. This CDR3 is built from 15 residues. The CDR3 loop reads CASSPTGGAGQPQHF. The CDR3 DNA reads as TGTGCCAGCAGCCCGACAGGGGGCGCGGGTCAGCCCCAGCATTTT.

The rearrangement uses TRBV11-2 and TRBJ1-4; perhaps TRBD1 as D (5 bases). CDR1 is SGHAT, CDR2 FQNNGV, per germline. The CDR3 has 14 amino acids. V lost 1 base and J lost 6, with 9 bases in between. CDR3 DNA: TGTGCCAGCAGCTTAGGTCAGGGCCATGAAAAACTGTTTTTT. As protein: CASSLGQGHEKLFF.

The chain recombines TRBV18 with TRBJ1-4; TRBD1 might be the D (5 bases). The germline CDR1 and CDR2 sequences are KGHSH and LQKENI. Deletions cut 4 bases from V and 0 bases from J, with 12 bases between. The CDR3 runs 16 residues. The CDR3 is CASSLVTVSTNEKLFF. The CDR3 DNA reads as TGTGCCAGCTCACTTGTGACAGTCTCAACTAATGAAAAACTGTTTTTT. The whole variable domain, filled in from reference TRBV18 and TRBJ1-4, reads NAGVMQNPRHLVRRRGQEARLRCSPMKGHSHVYWYRQLPEEGLKFMVYLQKENIIDESGMPKERFSAEFPKEGPSILRIQQVVRGDSAAYFCASSLVTVSTNEKLFFGSGTQLSVL.

This chain links TRBV27 with TRBJ1-1; D uncertain. Per the germline V gene, CDR1 is MNHEY and CDR2 is SMNVEV (reference sequence). The CDR3 has 13 amino acids. The V gene lost 3 bases and the J gene lost 1 base, with 6 bases spanning the gap. The CDR3: CASSFAGNTEAFF. The CDR3 nucleotides are TGTGCCAGCAGTTTTGCGGGGAACACTGAAGCTTTCTTT.

The chain employs TRBV29-1 and TRBJ2-7; D ambiguous. CDR1 and CDR2 from the germline V gene are SQVTM and ANQGSEA. With 4 bases removed from V and 5 bases from J, the gap between germline ends came to 27 bases. This CDR3 has 17 amino acids. CDR3 loop: CSVVGFLRTPPVHEQYF. Here the CDR3 DNA reads TGCAGCGTTGTTGGTTTTCTACGAACCCCTCCTGTCCACGAGCAGTACTTC.

This clone was counted once. V and J are TRBV28 and TRBJ1-5; no reliable D call. The V end was cut by 0 bases, the J end by 2 bases, with 5 bases between. This CDR3 comprises 14 residues. CDR1 and CDR2 (germline): MDHEN, SYDVKM. The CDR3 nucleotides read TGTGCCAGCAGTTTATGGGAGGGCAATCAGCCCCAGCATTTT. Its translation: CASSLWEGNQPQHF.

The chain links TRBV6-1 to TRBJ1-1; D not certain. Germline V gene sequence: CDR1 MNHNS, CDR2 SASEGT. Trimming cost V 0 bases and J 6 bases, with 5 bases left between them. The CDR3 is 12 amino acids. The CDR3 DNA reads TGTGCCAGCAGTGAAGCGGGAGCTGAAGCTTTCTTT. Its protein product is CASSEAGAEAFF.

The chain joins TRBV7-9 to TRBJ1-1; TRBD1 aligns across 8 bases. This CDR3 is built from 18 residues. Germline trimming cut 4 bases from V and 3 bases from J; bases unmatched to any gene: 16. CDR1 is SEHNR and CDR2 is FQNEAQ in the germline V gene (reference sequence). The DNA of the CDR3 is TGTGCCAGCAGCTCAGAAGGACAGGGATTGATCTGGGACACTGAAGCTTTCTTT. It encodes CASSSEGQGLIWDTEAFF.